Sequencing of this T cell receptor (beta chain) was carried out in a study of blood T cell repertoires in COVID-19. Looked up from germline, CDR1 is MGHRA and CDR2 is YSYEKL. The CDR3 runs to 13 residues. Trimming cost V 6 bases and J 7 bases; bases outside gene matches: 8. Libraries were prepared by immunoSEQ multiplex PCR; TCRdb keeps only in-frame clonotypes and omits some of them. The table shows roughly 150,000 clones, with under 90% occurring only once. The TCR originated in a woman aged 60-70 years who had recovered from COVID-19. Sequencing was carried out using PBMCs or T cells enriched from blood (not recorded which). V is TRBV4-1 and J is TRBJ2-7, with 8 bases identical to TRBD1. The CDR3: CASRSQGAGEQYF. In DNA, the CDR3 is TGCGCCAGCAGATCTCAGGGGGCGGGGGAGCAGTACTTC.